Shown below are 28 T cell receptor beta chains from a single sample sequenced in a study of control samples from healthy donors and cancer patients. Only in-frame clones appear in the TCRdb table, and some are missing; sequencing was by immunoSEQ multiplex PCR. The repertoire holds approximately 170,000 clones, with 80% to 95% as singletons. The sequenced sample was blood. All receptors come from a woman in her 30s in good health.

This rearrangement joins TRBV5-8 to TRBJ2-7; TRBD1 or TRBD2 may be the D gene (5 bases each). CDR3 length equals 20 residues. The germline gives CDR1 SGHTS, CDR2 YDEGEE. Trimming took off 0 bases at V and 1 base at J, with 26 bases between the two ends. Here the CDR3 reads CASSLGLIAQGTGWSYEQYF. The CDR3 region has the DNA TGTGCCAGCAGCTTGGGACTGATAGCTCAGGGCACGGGGTGGTCCTACGAGCAGTACTTC.

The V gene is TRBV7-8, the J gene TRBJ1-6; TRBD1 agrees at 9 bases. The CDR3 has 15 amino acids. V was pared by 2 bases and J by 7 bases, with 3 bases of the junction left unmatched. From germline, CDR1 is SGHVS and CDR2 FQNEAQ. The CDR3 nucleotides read TGTGCCAGCAGCTTACTAACAGGGGGCAATTCACCCCTCCACTTT. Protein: CASSLLTGGNSPLHF.

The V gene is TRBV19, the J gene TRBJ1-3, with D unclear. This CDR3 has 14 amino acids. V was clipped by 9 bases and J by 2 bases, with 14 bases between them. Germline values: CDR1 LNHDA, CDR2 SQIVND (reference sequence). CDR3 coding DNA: TGTGCCAGCGCTGGCGTTCGAACTGGAAACACCATATATTTT. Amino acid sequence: CASAGVRTGNTIYF.

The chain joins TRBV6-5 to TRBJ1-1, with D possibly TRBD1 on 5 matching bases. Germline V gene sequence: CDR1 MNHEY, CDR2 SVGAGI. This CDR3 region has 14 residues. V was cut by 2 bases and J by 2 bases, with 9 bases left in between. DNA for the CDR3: TGTGCCAGCAGTTACGGGACGGCAAACACTGAAGCTTTCTTT. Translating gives CASSYGTANTEAFF.

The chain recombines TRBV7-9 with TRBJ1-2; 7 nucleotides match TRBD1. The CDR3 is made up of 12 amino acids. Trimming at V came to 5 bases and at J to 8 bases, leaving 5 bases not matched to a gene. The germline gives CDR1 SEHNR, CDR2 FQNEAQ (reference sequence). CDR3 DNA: TGTGCCAGCAGCGGAGGGGGCTGGGGCTACACCTTC. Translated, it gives CASSGGGWGYTF.

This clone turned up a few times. The CDR3 is CSASQGAKNIQYF. The CDR3 nucleotides are TGCAGTGCTAGTCAGGGCGCCAAAAACATTCAGTACTTC. V usage is TRBV20-1 and J usage is TRBJ2-4; D may be TRBD1 (5 bases). The length of the CDR3 is 13 residues. Trimming took off 3 bases at V and 1 base at J, with 7 bases between the two ends. CDR1 and CDR2 (germline): DFQATT, SNEGSKA (reference sequence).

The CDR3 region is CASSLDRTTEAFF. The CDR3, as DNA: TGTGCCAGCAGCCTGGACAGGACAACTGAAGCTTTCTTT. The chain couples TRBV7-2 to TRBJ1-1, with 7 positions matching TRBD1. Germline V gene lookup returns CDR1 SGHTA and CDR2 FQGNSA. Unmatched junction bases numbered 5, after V lost 5 bases and J lost 5 bases. This CDR3 region has 13 residues.

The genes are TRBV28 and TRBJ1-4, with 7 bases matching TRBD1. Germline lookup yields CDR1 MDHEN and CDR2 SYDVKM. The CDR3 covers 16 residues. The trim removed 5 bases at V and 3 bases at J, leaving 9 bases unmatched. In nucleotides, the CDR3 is TGTGCCAGCAGTATATCCTCCGGGACAGCTAATGAAAAACTGTTTTTT. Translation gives CASSISSGTANEKLFF.

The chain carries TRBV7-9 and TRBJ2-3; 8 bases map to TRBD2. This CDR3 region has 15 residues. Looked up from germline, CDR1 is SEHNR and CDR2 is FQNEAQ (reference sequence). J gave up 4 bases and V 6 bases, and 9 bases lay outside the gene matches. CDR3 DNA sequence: TGTGCCAGCAGTCTCGATCAGACTAGCGCAGATACGCAGTATTTT. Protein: CASSLDQTSADTQYF.

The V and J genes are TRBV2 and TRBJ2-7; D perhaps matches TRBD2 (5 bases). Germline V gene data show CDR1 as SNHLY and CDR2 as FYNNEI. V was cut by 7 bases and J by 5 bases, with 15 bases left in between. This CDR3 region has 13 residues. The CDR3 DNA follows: TGTGCCAGCATCCGCTATGAGGGCCACGAGCAGTACTTC. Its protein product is CASIRYEGHEQYF.

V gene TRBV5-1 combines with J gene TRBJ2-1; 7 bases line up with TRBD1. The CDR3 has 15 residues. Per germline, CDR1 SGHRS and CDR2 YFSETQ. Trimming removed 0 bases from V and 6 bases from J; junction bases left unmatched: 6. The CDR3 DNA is TGCGCCAGCAGCTTGGGTAGAGGGGGCCTCAATGAGCAGTTCTTC. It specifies CASSLGRGGLNEQFF.

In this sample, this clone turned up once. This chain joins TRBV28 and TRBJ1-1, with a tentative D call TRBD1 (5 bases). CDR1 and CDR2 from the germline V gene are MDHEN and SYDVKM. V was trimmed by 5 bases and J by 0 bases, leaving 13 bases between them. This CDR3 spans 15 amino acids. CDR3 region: CASSLETEMNTEAFF. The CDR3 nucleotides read TGTGCCAGCAGTCTGGAGACAGAGATGAACACTGAAGCTTTCTTT.

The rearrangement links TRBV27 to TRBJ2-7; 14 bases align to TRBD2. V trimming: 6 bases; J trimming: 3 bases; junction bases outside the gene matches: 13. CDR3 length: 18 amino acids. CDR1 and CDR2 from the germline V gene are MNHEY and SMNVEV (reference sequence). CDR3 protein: CASSPGVGLAGEDYEQYF. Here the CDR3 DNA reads TGTGCCAGCAGCCCAGGTGTGGGACTAGCGGGAGAAGACTACGAGCAGTACTTC.

This chain's CDR3 is CASSQTSGNTGELFF. The CDR3, as DNA: TGTGCCAGCAGCCAGACTAGCGGGAACACCGGGGAGCTGTTTTTT. This chain connects TRBV3-1 (or the pseudogene TRBV3-2) to TRBJ2-2, with 9 bases that match TRBD2. The CDR3 spans 15 residues. Trimming at V came to 3 bases and at J to 1 base, leaving 0 bases not matched to a gene. CDR1 is LGHDT and CDR2 is YNNKEL in the germline V gene (reference sequence).

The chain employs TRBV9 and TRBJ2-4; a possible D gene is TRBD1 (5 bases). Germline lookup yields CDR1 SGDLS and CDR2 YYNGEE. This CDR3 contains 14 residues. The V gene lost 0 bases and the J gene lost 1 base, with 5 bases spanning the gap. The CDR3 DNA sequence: TGTGCCAGCAGCGTAGGACAGGCCAAAAACATTCAGTACTTC. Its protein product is CASSVGQAKNIQYF.

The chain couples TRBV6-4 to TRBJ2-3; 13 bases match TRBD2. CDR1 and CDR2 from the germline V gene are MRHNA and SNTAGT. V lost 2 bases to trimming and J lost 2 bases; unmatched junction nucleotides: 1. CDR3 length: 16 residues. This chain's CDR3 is CASSDGTSGDTDTQYF. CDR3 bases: TGTGCCAGCAGTGACGGGACTAGCGGGGACACAGATACGCAGTATTTT.

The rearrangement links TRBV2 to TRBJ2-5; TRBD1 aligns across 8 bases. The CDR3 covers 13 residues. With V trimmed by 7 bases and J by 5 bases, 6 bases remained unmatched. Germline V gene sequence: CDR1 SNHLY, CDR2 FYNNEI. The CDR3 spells CASKAGGMETQYF. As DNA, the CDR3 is TGTGCCAGCAAGGCAGGGGGCATGGAGACCCAGTACTTC.

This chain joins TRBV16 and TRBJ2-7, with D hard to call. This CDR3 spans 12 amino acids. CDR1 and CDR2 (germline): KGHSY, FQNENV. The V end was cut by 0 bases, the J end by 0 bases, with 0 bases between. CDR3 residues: CASSQSSYEQYF. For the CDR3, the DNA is TGTGCCAGCAGCCAATCCTCCTACGAGCAGTACTTC.

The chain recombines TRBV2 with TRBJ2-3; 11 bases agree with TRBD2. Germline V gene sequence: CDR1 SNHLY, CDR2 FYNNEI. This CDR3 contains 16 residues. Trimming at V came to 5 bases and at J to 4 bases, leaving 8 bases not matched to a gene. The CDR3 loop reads CASSQPGTSGPDTQYF. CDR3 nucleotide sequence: TGTGCCAGCAGTCAGCCCGGGACTAGCGGCCCAGATACGCAGTATTTT.

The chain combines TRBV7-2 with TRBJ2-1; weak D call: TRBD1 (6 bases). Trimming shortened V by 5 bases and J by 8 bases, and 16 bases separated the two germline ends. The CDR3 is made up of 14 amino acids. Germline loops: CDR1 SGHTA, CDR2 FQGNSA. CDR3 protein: CASSPHRAKDEQFF. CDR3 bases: TGTGCCAGCAGCCCCCACAGGGCTAAGGATGAGCAGTTCTTC.

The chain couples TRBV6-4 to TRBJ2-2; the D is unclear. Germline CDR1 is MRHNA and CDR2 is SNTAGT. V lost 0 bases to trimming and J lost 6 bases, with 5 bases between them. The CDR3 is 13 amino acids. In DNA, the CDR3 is TGTGCCAGCAGTGACTCAGATTCCGGGGAGCTGTTTTTT. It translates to CASSDSDSGELFF.

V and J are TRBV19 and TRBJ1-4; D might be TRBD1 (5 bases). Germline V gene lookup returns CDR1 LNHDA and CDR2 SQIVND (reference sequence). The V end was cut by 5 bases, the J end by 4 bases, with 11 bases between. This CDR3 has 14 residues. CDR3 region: CASSSEGYNEKLFF. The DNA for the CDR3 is TGTGCCAGTAGTTCGGAGGGGTATAATGAAAAACTGTTTTTT.

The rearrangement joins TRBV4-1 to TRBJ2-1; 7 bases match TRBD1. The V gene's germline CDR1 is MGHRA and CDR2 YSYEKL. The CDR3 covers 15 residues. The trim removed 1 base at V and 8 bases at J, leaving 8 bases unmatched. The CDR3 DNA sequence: TGCGCCAGCAGCCAAGTGCGACAGGGTTACGATGAGCAGTTCTTC. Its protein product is CASSQVRQGYDEQFF.

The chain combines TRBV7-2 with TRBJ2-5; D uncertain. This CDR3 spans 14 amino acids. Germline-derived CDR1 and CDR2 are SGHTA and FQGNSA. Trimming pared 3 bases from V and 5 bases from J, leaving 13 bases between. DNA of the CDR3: TGTGCCAGCAGCTTGTACGTGGAAGGGGAGACCCAGTACTTC. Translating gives CASSLYVEGETQYF.

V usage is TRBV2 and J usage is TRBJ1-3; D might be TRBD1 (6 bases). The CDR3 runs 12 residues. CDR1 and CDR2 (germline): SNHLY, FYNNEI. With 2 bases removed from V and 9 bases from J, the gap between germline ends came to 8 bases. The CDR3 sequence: CASSEQGTTIYF. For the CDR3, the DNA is TGTGCCAGCAGTGAACAGGGGACCACCATATATTTT.

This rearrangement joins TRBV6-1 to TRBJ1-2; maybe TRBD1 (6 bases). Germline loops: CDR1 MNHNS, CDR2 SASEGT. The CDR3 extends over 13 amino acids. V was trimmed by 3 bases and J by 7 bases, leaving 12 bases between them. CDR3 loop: CASSEQGLGGYTF. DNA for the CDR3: TGTGCCAGCAGTGAGCAGGGGTTGGGTGGCTACACCTTC.

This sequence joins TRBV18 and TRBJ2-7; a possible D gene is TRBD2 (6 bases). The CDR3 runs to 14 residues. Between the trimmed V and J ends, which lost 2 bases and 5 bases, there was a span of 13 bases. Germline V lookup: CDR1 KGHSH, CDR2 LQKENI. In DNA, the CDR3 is TGTGCCAGCTCACCAGAGGAGGGGACCCACGAGCAGTACTTC. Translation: CASSPEEGTHEQYF.

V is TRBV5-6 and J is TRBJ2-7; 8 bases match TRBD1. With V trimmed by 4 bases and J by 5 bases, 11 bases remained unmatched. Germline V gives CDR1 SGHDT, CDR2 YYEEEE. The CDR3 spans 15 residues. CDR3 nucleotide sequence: TGTGCCAGCAGCATGGGGACAGGCTATCCCCACGAGCAGTACTTC. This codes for CASSMGTGYPHEQYF.